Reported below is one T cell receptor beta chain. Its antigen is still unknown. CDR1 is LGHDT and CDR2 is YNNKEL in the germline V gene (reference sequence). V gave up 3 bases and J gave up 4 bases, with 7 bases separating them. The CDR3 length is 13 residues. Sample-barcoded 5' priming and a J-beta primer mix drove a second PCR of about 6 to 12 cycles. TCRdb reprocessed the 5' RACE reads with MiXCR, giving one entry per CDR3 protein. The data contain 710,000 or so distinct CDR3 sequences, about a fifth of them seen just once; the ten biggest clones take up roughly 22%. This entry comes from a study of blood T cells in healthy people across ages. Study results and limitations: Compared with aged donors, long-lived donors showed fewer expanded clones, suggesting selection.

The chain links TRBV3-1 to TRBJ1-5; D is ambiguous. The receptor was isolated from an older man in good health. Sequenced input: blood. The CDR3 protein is CASSQSWNQPQHF. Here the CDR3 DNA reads TGTGCCAGCAGCCAGAGCTGGAATCAGCCCCAGCATTTT.